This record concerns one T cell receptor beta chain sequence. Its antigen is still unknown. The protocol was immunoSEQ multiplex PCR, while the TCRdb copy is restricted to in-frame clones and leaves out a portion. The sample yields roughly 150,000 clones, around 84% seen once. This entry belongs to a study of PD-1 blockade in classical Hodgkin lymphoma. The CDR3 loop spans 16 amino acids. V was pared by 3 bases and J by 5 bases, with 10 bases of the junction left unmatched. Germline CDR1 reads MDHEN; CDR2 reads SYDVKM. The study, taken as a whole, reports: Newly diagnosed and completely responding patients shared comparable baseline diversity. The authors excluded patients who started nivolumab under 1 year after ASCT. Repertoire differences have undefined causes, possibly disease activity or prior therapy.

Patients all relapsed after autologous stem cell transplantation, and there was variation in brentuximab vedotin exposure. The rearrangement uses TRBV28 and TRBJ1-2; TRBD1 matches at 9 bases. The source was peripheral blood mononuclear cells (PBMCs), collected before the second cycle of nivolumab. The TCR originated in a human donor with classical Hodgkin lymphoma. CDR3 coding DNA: TGTGCCAGCAGTTTTGCTTGGACAGGGGTTTTATATGGCTACACCTTC. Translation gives CASSFAWTGVLYGYTF.